These 30 T cell receptor beta chains were all obtained from the same sample, sequenced in a study of T cell repertoires in cytomegalovirus infection. In TCRdb, the reads were re-called with MiXCR into one record per CDR3 protein. The table lists around 710,000 distinct CDR3 sequences, just under 30% of them singletons. Their cognate antigens are unknown. Material: cultured CD8+ T cells from PBMCs, obtained from culture after CMV antigen stimulation. The receptor set was obtained from a human donor in good health (CMV status not recorded). Some clones in this sample may be carry-over from other donors' samples.

On this clonotype: An end of the junction differs from the germline gene, which may be a read error. This chain uses TRBV27 with TRBJ1-1; D remains unclear. This CDR3 contains 13 residues. From germline, CDR1 is MNHEY and CDR2 SMNVEV (reference sequence). CDR3 sequence reads: CAGSFGLDTEAFF. The CDR3 bases are TGTGCCGGCAGTTTTGGCTTGGACACTGAAGCTTTCTTT.

The chain recombines TRBV6-4 with TRBJ1-2; a possible D gene is TRBD1 (6 bases). V was cut by 7 bases and J by 3 bases, with 18 bases left in between. The CDR3 is 15 residues long. CDR1 MRHNA and CDR2 SNTAGT come from the germline V gene. CDR3 sequence (DNA): TGTGCCAGCAAGGCTCGCGCTAGGGGGGACTATGGCTACACCTTC. This translates into CASKARARGDYGYTF.

This clonotype was observed a handful of times. This chain's CDR3 is CASSEQDPSSPLHF. CDR3 bases: TGTGCCAGCAGTGAGCAGGACCCATCTTCACCCCTCCACTTT. This chain joins TRBV2 and TRBJ1-6; D gene unclear. Trimming took off 3 bases at V and 9 bases at J, with 12 bases between the two ends. Per germline, CDR1 SNHLY and CDR2 FYNNEI. This CDR3 has 14 amino acids.

J is TRBJ1-2 and V is TRBV10-3; D is undetermined. The germline gives CDR1 ENHRY, CDR2 SYGVKD. The length of the CDR3 is 11 residues. V gave up 6 bases and J gave up 8 bases, with 10 bases separating them. CDR3: CAIRVPVGYTF. In nucleotides, the CDR3 is TGTGCCATCAGGGTGCCGGTGGGCTACACCTTC.

V gene TRBV27 combines with J gene TRBJ1-1; D is undetermined. The germline V gene has CDR1 MNHEY and CDR2 SMNVEV (reference sequence). The length of the CDR3 is 14 residues. V was pared by 7 bases and J by 5 bases, with 17 bases between. CDR3 protein: CASTPERGWTEAFF. CDR3 DNA: TGTGCCAGCACCCCAGAACGGGGATGGACTGAAGCTTTCTTT.

The CDR3, as DNA: TGTGCCAGCAGCCAAGTAGGACTAGGAATATACAATGAGCAGTTCTTC. Translating it yields CASSQVGLGIYNEQFF. The chain employs TRBV4-2 and TRBJ2-1; 7 nucleotides align to TRBD2. With 1 base clipped from V and 4 bases from J, the junction kept 7 bases outside the gene matches. Looked up from germline, CDR1 is LGHNA and CDR2 is YNFKEQ. The CDR3 consists of 16 residues.

The rearrangement links TRBV27 to TRBJ2-3; D is unresolved. In germline, CDR1 is MNHEY, CDR2 SMNVEV (reference sequence). V was trimmed by 6 bases and J by 5 bases, leaving 12 bases between them. This CDR3 has 13 amino acids. The CDR3 reads CASSPRRRDTQYF. The CDR3 DNA sequence: TGTGCCAGCAGCCCTCGTAGGCGAGATACGCAGTATTTT.

The genes are TRBV29-1 and TRBJ1-2; tentative D call: TRBD1 (5 bases). Germline V gene lookup returns CDR1 SQVTM and CDR2 ANQGSEA. V lost 4 bases, J lost 4 bases, and 16 bases lay in between. This CDR3 is built from 14 residues. CDR3 sequence: CSVAFIGRVYGYTF. CDR3 DNA sequence: TGCAGCGTTGCCTTCATAGGCAGGGTCTATGGCTACACCTTC.

This sequence joins TRBV29-1 and TRBJ2-3; 7 bases match TRBD2. CDR1 and CDR2 (germline): SQVTM, ANQGSEA. There are 13 residues in the CDR3. J was trimmed by 2 bases and V by 7 bases; bases with no gene match: 6. The CDR3 nucleotides are TGCAGCGCCCCGGGACTAAACACAGATACGCAGTATTTT. Its translation: CSAPGLNTDTQYF.

The chain is built from TRBV18 and TRBJ1-2; 7 bases fit TRBD1. The CDR3 runs 16 residues. V shed 2 bases, J shed 1 base, and the junction held 7 bases outside the gene matches. Germline V gene lookup returns CDR1 KGHSH and CDR2 LQKENI. The CDR3 region is CASSPMDRTLNYGYTF. CDR3 bases: TGTGCCAGCTCACCAATGGACAGGACTCTTAACTATGGCTACACCTTC.

At least ten counts were recorded for this clonotype. The chain employs TRBV7-9 and TRBJ2-7, with no clear D. Germline V gene lookup returns CDR1 SEHNR and CDR2 FQNEAQ (reference sequence). The CDR3 covers 11 residues. Trimming removed 1 base at V and 7 bases at J, with 5 bases between. In nucleotides, the CDR3 is TGTGCCAGCAGCTTAGTGGGGGAGCAGTACTTC. Translated: CASSLVGEQYF.

V usage is TRBV9 and J usage is TRBJ1-2; a possible D gene is TRBD1 (5 bases). This CDR3 has 13 residues. V dropped 4 bases and J dropped 8 bases, with 15 bases sitting between them. Per germline, CDR1 SGDLS and CDR2 YYNGEE. The CDR3: CASSTRDSGGYTF. The CDR3 DNA reads TGTGCCAGCAGCACCCGGGACTCAGGGGGCTACACCTTC.

The CDR3 bases are TGTGCCAGCAGTTACGGGACAACTAACTATGGCTACACCTTC. Amino acid sequence: CASSYGTTNYGYTF. This chain uses TRBV6-2 or TRBV6-3 with TRBJ1-2; a weak D match, TRBD1 (6 bases). CDR1 MNHEY and CDR2 SVGEGT come from the germline V gene. Trimming removed 2 bases at V and 0 bases at J, with 7 bases between. The CDR3 has 14 amino acids.

The chain couples TRBV15 to TRBJ2-1; D tentatively fits TRBD1 or TRBD2 (6 bases each). Looked up from germline, CDR1 is LNHNV and CDR2 is YYDKDF (reference sequence). CDR3 size: 16 residues. Trimming left V 0 bases short and J 3 bases short, with 12 bases between. The CDR3 reads CATSRDRGPYYNEQFF. CDR3 coding DNA: TGTGCCACCAGCAGAGATCGGGGGCCCTACTACAATGAGCAGTTCTTC.

This clonotype has at least ten counts. This sequence joins TRBV7-8 and TRBJ1-2, with 8 bases matching TRBD1. V lost 5 bases and J lost 2; bases outside the gene matches: 10. Per germline, CDR1 SGHVS and CDR2 FQNEAQ. The CDR3 covers 16 residues. The CDR3 here is CASSPPGTGLNYGYTF. DNA of the CDR3: TGTGCCAGCAGCCCACCCGGGACAGGTCTAAACTATGGCTACACCTTC.

The chain has TRBV25-1 and TRBJ2-7; 11 bases line up with TRBD1. The ends lost 3 bases at V and 0 bases at J; junction bases unmatched: 16. The CDR3 is 20 amino acids. Germline CDR1 and CDR2: MGHDK and SYGVNS. The CDR3 sequence: CASSDLLLGQGTGGSYEQYV. DNA of the CDR3: TGTGCCAGCAGTGACCTCCTCTTGGGACAGGGGACAGGGGGCTCCTACGAGCAGTACGTC.

CDR3 sequence (DNA): TGTGCCAGCAAACAGGTCGGCTCCTCAGATACGCAGTATTTT. The encoded protein is CASKQVGSSDTQYF. This sequence joins TRBV7-3 and TRBJ2-3, with TRBD1 as a possible D gene (5 bases). Trimming removed 7 bases at V and 4 bases at J, with 15 bases between. Germline assignment: CDR1 SGHTA and CDR2 FQGTGA. The CDR3 is made up of 14 amino acids.

The V gene is TRBV7-3, the J gene TRBJ1-5, with 7 bases that match TRBD1. V lost 5 bases and J lost 0; bases outside the gene matches: 10. CDR1 is SGHTA and CDR2 is FQGTGA in the germline V gene. The CDR3 runs 17 residues. This chain's CDR3 is CASSIATGSYSNQPQHF. CDR3 nucleotides: TGTGCCAGCAGCATCGCGACAGGGAGTTATAGCAATCAGCCCCAGCATTTT. The full variable domain, completed using reference TRBV7-3 and TRBJ1-5, is GAGVSQTPSNKVTEKGKYVELRCDPISGHTALYWYRQSLGQGPEFLIYFQGTGAADDSGLPNDRFFAVRPEGSVSTLKIQRTERGDSAVYLCASSIATGSYSNQPQHFGDGTRLSIL.

This clonotype showed up just a few times. V and J are TRBV6-2 or TRBV6-3 and TRBJ2-5, with D unresolved. Germline CDR1 reads MNHEY; CDR2 reads SVGEGT. V shed 0 bases and J shed 1 base, with 9 bases lying between them. This CDR3 is 15 amino acids long. The CDR3 nucleotides are TGTGCCAGCAGTTACTCGTCTGAAGCCCAAGAGACCCAGTACTTC. Translated: CASSYSSEAQETQYF.

This clonotype was detected a few times. The chain has TRBV7-8 and TRBJ2-1; TRBD2 matches at 13 bases. Germline lookup yields CDR1 SGHVS and CDR2 FQNEAQ. Unmatched junction bases numbered 12, after V lost 5 bases and J lost 2 bases. CDR3 size: 19 residues. CDR3 in amino acids: CASSLRTSGGLQTYNEQFF. CDR3 in DNA: TGTGCCAGCAGCCTCAGGACTAGCGGGGGCCTCCAGACCTACAATGAGCAGTTCTTC.

V gene TRBV4-3 combines with J gene TRBJ2-4, with 10 nucleotides matching TRBD1. The CDR3 contains 19 residues. Germline trimming cut 2 bases from V and 1 base from J; bases unmatched to any gene: 11. Germline V gives CDR1 LGHNA, CDR2 YSLEER. CDR3 in amino acids: CASSQWWDRGDSAKNIQYF. The CDR3 DNA reads as TGCGCCAGCAGCCAATGGTGGGACAGGGGAGACTCGGCCAAAAACATTCAGTACTTC.

This clonotype occurred many times. The V and J genes are TRBV7-9 and TRBJ2-1; D unclear. Germline CDR1 and CDR2: SEHNR and FQNEAQ (reference sequence). The CDR3 consists of 12 residues. Trimming left V 3 bases short and J 6 bases short, with 6 bases between. The CDR3 region is CASSFRVNEQFF. DNA for the CDR3: TGTGCCAGCAGCTTTAGGGTCAATGAGCAGTTCTTC.

This chain links TRBV6-6 with TRBJ1-4, with D maybe TRBD1 (6 bases). Per the germline V gene, CDR1 is MNHNY and CDR2 is SVGAGI (reference sequence). The CDR3 has 13 residues. Trimming shortened V by 7 bases and J by 8 bases, and 14 bases separated the two germline ends. The CDR3 is CASTPGDSEKLFF. As DNA, the CDR3 is TGTGCCAGCACCCCAGGGGATTCGGAAAAACTGTTTTTT.

This clonotype showed up just a few times. V gene TRBV7-2 combines with J gene TRBJ2-3; 11 bases are shared with TRBD2. This CDR3 is built from 15 residues. Germline V gives CDR1 SGHTA, CDR2 FQGNSA. After removal of 3 bases from V and 6 bases from J, the junction contained 5 bases not matched to a gene. The CDR3 sequence is CASSFTSGGRDTQYF. CDR3 sequence (DNA): TGTGCCAGCAGCTTCACTAGCGGGGGTAGGGATACGCAGTATTTT.

The chain is built from TRBV7-2 and TRBJ1-1; TRBD1 might be the D (6 bases). Deletions cut 1 base from V and 3 bases from J, with 15 bases between. Germline assignment: CDR1 SGHTA and CDR2 FQGNSA. The CDR3 sequence is 16 residues long. The CDR3: CASSLGLRGKDTEAFF. CDR3 nucleotides: TGTGCCAGCAGCTTAGGACTCAGGGGTAAGGACACTGAAGCTTTCTTT.

This clonotype was counted a few times. The V call is TRBV6-2 or TRBV6-3, the J call TRBJ2-1; 10 bases fit TRBD2. V was pared by 2 bases and J by 8 bases, with 3 bases of the junction left unmatched. The CDR3 is made up of 14 amino acids. The germline V gene encodes CDR1 MNHEY and CDR2 SVGEGT. In DNA, the CDR3 is TGTGCCAGCAGTTACCTAGCGGGGGAGGATGAGCAGTTCTTC. Protein sequence: CASSYLAGEDEQFF.

This clonotype was seen repeatedly, ten times or more. The chain uses TRBV6-5 and TRBJ1-5; D ambiguous. V was clipped by 2 bases and J by 3 bases, with 8 bases between them. The CDR3 totals 14 residues. Germline CDR1 and CDR2: MNHEY and SVGAGI. The CDR3 is CASSYNSYNQPQHF. The CDR3, as DNA: TGTGCCAGCAGTTACAACAGCTACAATCAGCCCCAGCATTTT.

This clonotype has a handful of counts. The V and J genes are TRBV12-3 or TRBV12-4 and TRBJ2-5; D is perhaps TRBD1 (5 bases). V dropped 4 bases and J dropped 9 bases, with 15 bases sitting between them. The CDR3 length is 13 residues. As DNA, the CDR3 is TGTGCCAGCAGTTCCCTTTTTGCAGGGCCCCAGTACTTC. This translates into CASSSLFAGPQYF.

The V gene is TRBV19, the J gene TRBJ2-7; D uncertain. V was pared by 7 bases and J by 4 bases, with 8 bases between. The CDR3 extends over 11 amino acids. Germline V gives CDR1 LNHDA, CDR2 SQIVND (reference sequence). The CDR3 DNA is TGTGCCAGTAAAGGTCCTTACGAGCAGTACTTC. Protein: CASKGPYEQYF.

This sequence joins TRBV7-9 and TRBJ1-1; D might be TRBD1 (6 bases). Trimming shortened V by 5 bases and J by 0 bases, and 13 bases separated the two germline ends. Germline-derived CDR1 and CDR2 are SEHNR and FQNEAQ (reference sequence). The CDR3 consists of 15 residues. The chain's CDR3 is CASSAAQGMNTEAFF. The CDR3 nucleotides read TGTGCCAGCAGCGCAGCTCAGGGGATGAACACTGAAGCTTTCTTT.